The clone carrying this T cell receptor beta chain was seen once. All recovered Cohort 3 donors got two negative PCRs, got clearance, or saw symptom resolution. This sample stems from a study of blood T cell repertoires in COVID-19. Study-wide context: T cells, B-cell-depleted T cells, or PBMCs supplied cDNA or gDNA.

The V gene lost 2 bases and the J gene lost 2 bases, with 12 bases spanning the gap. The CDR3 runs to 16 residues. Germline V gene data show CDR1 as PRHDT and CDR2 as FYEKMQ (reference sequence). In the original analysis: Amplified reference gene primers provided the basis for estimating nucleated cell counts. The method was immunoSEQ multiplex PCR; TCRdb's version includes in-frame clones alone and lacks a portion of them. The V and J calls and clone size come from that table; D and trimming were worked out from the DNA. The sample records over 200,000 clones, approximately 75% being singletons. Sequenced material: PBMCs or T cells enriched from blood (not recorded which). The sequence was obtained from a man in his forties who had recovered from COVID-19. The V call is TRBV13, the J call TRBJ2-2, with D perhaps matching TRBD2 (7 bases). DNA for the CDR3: TGTGCCAGCAGCTTACGCGGGGGCCTTAACACCGGGGAGCTGTTTTTT. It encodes CASSLRGGLNTGELFF. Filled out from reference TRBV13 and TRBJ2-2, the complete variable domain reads AAGVIQSPRHLIKEKRETATLKCYPIPRHDTVYWYQQGPGQDPQFLISFYEKMQSDKGSIPDRFSAQQFSDYHSELNMSSLELGDSALYFCASSLRGGLNTGELFFGEGSRLTVL.